This T cell receptor (beta chain) was sequenced in a study of blood T cells in healthy people across ages. This clonotype was counted between two and nine times. Donors were healthy Caucasian individuals from Russia aged roughly 6 to 95. CDR3 length: 14 amino acids. Germline trimming cut 4 bases from V and 4 bases from J; bases unmatched to any gene: 4. With a J-beta primer mix and a sample-barcoded 5' primer, a second PCR ran about 7 to 12 cycles. Every single cDNA molecule received a tag from a template-switch adaptor with 12 random nucleotides. TCRdb used MiXCR to reprocess the 5' RACE reads, holding one entry per CDR3 protein. This sample carries roughly 1,100,000 distinct CDR3 sequences, approximately 25% of them seen once, and the ten largest clones take around 0.7%. In addition, the sample was reused for a study of T cells of mothers and their children. This second study notes: Study donors consisted of a few healthy Caucasian mothers and their six children. The yield was over 9 million TCR beta CDR3 reads from each mother and a few million from each child.

The sample was blood. This clonotype originated in a girl aged 2-10 years in good health. The chain has TRBV12-3 or TRBV12-4 and TRBJ1-5; 7 bases map to TRBD1. CDR3 nucleotides: TGTGCCAGCAGTTGGGGACAGACGAATCAGCCCCAGCATTTT. It translates to CASSWGQTNQPQHF.